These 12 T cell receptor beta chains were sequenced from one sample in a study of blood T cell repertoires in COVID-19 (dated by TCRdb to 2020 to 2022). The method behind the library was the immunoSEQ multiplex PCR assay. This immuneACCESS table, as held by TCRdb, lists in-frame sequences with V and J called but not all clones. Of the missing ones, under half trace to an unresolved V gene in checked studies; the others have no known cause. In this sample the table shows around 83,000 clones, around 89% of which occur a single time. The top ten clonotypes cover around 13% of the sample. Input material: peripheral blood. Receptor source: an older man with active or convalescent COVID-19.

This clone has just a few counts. The CDR3 here is CASSLKIGGVNSPLHF. The CDR3 coding sequence is TGTGCCAGCAGCTTAAAAATAGGAGGGGTTAATTCACCCCTCCACTTT. The chain has TRBV7-3 and TRBJ1-6, with a possible D match to TRBD1 (5 bases). Germline CDR1 reads SGHTA; CDR2 reads FQGTGA. This CDR3 comprises 16 residues. V was shortened by 1 base and J by 6 bases, with 13 bases between the two germline ends.

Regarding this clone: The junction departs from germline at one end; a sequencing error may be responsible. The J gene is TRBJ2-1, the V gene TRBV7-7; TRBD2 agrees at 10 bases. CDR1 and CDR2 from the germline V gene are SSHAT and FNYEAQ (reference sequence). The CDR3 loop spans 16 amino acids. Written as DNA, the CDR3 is TGTGCTAGCAGTCGCCTCCTAGCGGGAGTATCCAATGAGCAGTTCTTC. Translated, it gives CASSRLLAGVSNEQFF.

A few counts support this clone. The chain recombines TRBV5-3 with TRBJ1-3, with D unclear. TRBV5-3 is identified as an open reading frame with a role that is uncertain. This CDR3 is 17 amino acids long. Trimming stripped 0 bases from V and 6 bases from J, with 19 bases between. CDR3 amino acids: CARSLVSSAGLENTIYF. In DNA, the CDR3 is TGTGCCAGAAGCTTGGTCTCCTCGGCAGGTCTTGAAAACACCATATATTTT.

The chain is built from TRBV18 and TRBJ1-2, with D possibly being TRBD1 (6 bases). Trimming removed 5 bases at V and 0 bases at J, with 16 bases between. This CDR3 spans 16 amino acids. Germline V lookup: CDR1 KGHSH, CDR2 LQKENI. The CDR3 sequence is CASSVTQGESNYGYTF. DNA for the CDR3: TGTGCCAGCTCAGTTACACAGGGCGAATCTAACTATGGCTACACCTTC.

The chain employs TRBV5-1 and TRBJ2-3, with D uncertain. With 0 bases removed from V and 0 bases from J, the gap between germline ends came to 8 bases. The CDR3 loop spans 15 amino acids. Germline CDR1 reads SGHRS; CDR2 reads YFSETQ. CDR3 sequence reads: CASSLGQASTDTQYF. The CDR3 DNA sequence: TGCGCCAGCAGCTTGGGGCAGGCTAGCACAGATACGCAGTATTTT.

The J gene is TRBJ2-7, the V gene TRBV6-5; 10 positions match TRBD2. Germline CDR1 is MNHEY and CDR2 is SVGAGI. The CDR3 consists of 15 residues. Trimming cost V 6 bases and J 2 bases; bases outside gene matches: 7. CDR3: CASRAGTSETYEQYF. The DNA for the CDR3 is TGTGCCAGCAGAGCCGGGACTAGCGAAACCTACGAGCAGTACTTC.

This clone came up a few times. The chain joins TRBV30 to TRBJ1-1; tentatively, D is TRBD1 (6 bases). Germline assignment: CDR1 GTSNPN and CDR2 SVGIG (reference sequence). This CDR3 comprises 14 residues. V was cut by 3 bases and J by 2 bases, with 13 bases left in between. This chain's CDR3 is CAWRKQGGNTEAFF. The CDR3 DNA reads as TGTGCCTGGAGGAAACAGGGTGGAAACACTGAAGCTTTCTTT.

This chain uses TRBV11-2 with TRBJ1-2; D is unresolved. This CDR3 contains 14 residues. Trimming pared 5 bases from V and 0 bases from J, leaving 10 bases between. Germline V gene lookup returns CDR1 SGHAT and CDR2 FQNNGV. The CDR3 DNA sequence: TGTGCCAGCAGCCCTTCTACAGCTAACTATGGCTACACCTTC. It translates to CASSPSTANYGYTF.

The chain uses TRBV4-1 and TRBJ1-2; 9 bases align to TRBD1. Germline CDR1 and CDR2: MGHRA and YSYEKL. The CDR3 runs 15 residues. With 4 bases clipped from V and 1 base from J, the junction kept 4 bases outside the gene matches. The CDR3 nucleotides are TGCGCCAGCAGCCCCTGGACAGGGGTTAACTATGGCTACACCTTC. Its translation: CASSPWTGVNYGYTF.

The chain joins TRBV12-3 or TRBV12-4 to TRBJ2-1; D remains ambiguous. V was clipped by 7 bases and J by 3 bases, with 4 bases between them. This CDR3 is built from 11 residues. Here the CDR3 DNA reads TGTGCCAGCACCCTCTACAATGAGCAGTTCTTC. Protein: CASTLYNEQFF.

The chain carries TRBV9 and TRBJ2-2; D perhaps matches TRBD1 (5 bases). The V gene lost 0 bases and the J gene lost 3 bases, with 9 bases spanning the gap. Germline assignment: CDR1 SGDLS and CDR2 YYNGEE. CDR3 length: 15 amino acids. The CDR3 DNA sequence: TGTGCCAGCAGCGTAGGGCAGGGATACACCGGGGAGCTGTTTTTT. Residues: CASSVGQGYTGELFF.

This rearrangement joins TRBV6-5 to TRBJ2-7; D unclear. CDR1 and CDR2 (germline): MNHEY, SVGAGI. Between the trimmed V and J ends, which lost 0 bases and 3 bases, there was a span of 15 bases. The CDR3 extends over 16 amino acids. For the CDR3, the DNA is TGTGCCAGCAGTTACTCGGCAACGAATAGCCTCTACGAGCAGTACTTC. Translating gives CASSYSATNSLYEQYF.